Below are 26 T cell receptor beta chains sequenced from a single sample in a study of T cell responses to AZD1222 COVID-19 vaccine. Repertoires were generated with immunoSEQ multiplex PCR, while TCRdb's copy carries only in-frame clones and drops some. The table shows some 64,000 clones, with 80% to 95% occurring only once. The sample in question was peripheral blood, obtained 28 days after the second dose of the MenACWY control vaccine. These receptors all stem from an adult who received the MenACWY meningococcal vaccine as a control.

The chain is built from TRBV9 and TRBJ2-1, with D possibly being TRBD1 or TRBD2 (6 bases each). Germline CDR1 SGDLS, CDR2 YYNGEE. This CDR3 spans 13 amino acids. Trimming shortened V by 3 bases and J by 9 bases, and 13 bases separated the two germline ends. The CDR3 spells CASSGGQGGEQFF. The CDR3 DNA follows: TGTGCCAGCAGCGGGGGGCAGGGAGGTGAGCAGTTCTTC.

The CDR3 coding sequence is TGCGCCAGCAGCTCCTGGGAGGCCCGTGATGATGGCTACACCTTC. Protein sequence: CASSSWEARDDGYTF. The V gene is TRBV5-1, the J gene TRBJ1-2; unclear D gene. There are 15 residues in the CDR3. The germline V and J ends were trimmed by 3 bases and 6 bases, with 18 bases remaining between them. Germline CDR1 and CDR2: SGHRS and YFSETQ.

This clone was seen only a few times. The chain uses TRBV19 and TRBJ2-3; no firm D call. This CDR3 has 12 amino acids. Germline CDR1 reads LNHDA; CDR2 reads SQIVND (reference sequence). V lost 3 bases and J 4 bases, leaving 5 bases between the germline ends. The CDR3 DNA follows: TGTGCCAGTAGTATCGGGCCAGATACGCAGTATTTT. This sequence encodes CASSIGPDTQYF.

V and J are TRBV11-3 and TRBJ2-1; 9 nucleotides align to TRBD2. The CDR3 is made up of 15 amino acids. Germline V gives CDR1 SGHNT, CDR2 YENEEA. V lost 6 bases to trimming and J lost 8 bases; unmatched junction nucleotides: 11. The CDR3 sequence: CASSRGLAIEDEQFF. The CDR3 DNA reads as TGTGCCAGCAGTCGTGGACTAGCGATAGAAGATGAGCAGTTCTTC.

V gene TRBV5-6 combines with J gene TRBJ2-5; D not resolved. The length of the CDR3 is 12 residues. The V end was cut by 4 bases, the J end by 2 bases, with 6 bases between. The germline V gene has CDR1 SGHDT and CDR2 YYEEEE. CDR3 nucleotide sequence: TGTGCCAGCAGCGCCCCGCAAGAGACCCAGTACTTC. It yields the protein CASSAPQETQYF.

The chain employs TRBV7-6 and TRBJ2-1, with 8 bases that match TRBD1. CDR3 length equals 16 residues. V gave up 5 bases and J gave up 6 bases; unmatched junction bases: 12. Per germline, CDR1 SGHVS and CDR2 FNYEAQ. CDR3 sequence: CASSPEAWGTGNEQFF. CDR3 coding DNA: TGTGCCAGCAGCCCCGAGGCGTGGGGGACAGGCAATGAGCAGTTCTTC.

The V gene is TRBV30, the J gene TRBJ1-1, with D perhaps matching TRBD1 (5 bases). CDR3 size: 15 residues. Trimming took 4 bases from V and 0 from J, leaving 15 bases between them. Germline V lookup: CDR1 GTSNPN, CDR2 SVGIG (reference sequence). CDR3 in DNA: TGTGCCTGGACTAGGGACGGCCGGATGAACACTGAAGCTTTCTTT. It is translated as CAWTRDGRMNTEAFF.

This chain joins TRBV21-1 and TRBJ2-7; TRBD1, as called in the table, went unchecked against the DNA. TRBV21-1 is labeled a pseudogene. The CDR3 contains 15 residues. The CDR3 bases are TGTGCCAGCAGTTTAACAGGGTGGGACTCCTACGAGCAGTACTTC. Encoded protein: CASSLTGWDSYEQYF.

Written as DNA, the CDR3 is TGTGCCAGCAGTAACCAGGGCGAGCAGTACTTC. This codes for CASSNQGEQYF. V and J are TRBV6-5 and TRBJ2-7, with TRBD1 as a possible D gene (5 bases). The CDR3 consists of 11 residues. CDR1 MNHEY and CDR2 SVGAGI come from the germline V gene. V dropped 5 bases and J dropped 6 bases, with 8 bases sitting between them.

The chain is built from TRBV29-1 and TRBJ1-5; D might be TRBD1 (5 bases). The CDR3 is 13 residues long. The germline V gene encodes CDR1 SQVTM and CDR2 ANQGSEA. V was cut by 4 bases and J by 3 bases, with 10 bases left in between. CDR3 DNA: TGCAGCGTTGCGGGGGATCCCAATCAGCCCCAGCATTTT. This encodes CSVAGDPNQPQHF. Full variable domain (rest looked up from reference TRBV29-1 and TRBJ1-5): SAVISQKPSRDICQRGTSLTIQCQVDSQVTMMFWYRQQPGQSLTLIATANQGSEATYESGFVIDKFPISRPNLTFSTLTVSNMSPEDSSIYLCSVAGDPNQPQHFGDGTRLSIL.

The rearrangement joins TRBV6-5 to TRBJ1-2; a possible D gene is TRBD1 (5 bases). Between the trimmed V and J ends, which lost 0 bases and 7 bases, there was a span of 15 bases. The CDR3 sequence is 15 residues long. CDR1 MNHEY and CDR2 SVGAGI come from the germline V gene. The CDR3 nucleotides are TGTGCCAGCAGTTACTCGAACAGGTTATCGGGTGGCTACACCTTC. Protein: CASSYSNRLSGGYTF.

Comments on this clone: An end of the junction differs from the germline gene, which may be a read error. DNA of the CDR3: TGTGCCAGCAGTGAAGCGCGAGGCAATGGGGACTTC. This codes for CASSEARGNGDF. The J gene is TRBJ2-7, the V gene TRBV6-1; D is unclear. There are 12 residues in the CDR3. In germline, CDR1 is MNHNS, CDR2 SASEGT.

The chain is built from TRBV3-1 (or the pseudogene TRBV3-2) and TRBJ1-1; 9 nucleotides align to TRBD1. The ends lost 6 bases at V and 3 bases at J; junction bases unmatched: 5. The CDR3 has 14 amino acids. Germline V gene lookup returns CDR1 LGHDT and CDR2 YNNKEL (reference sequence). Here the CDR3 reads CASSGQGRDTEAFF. The CDR3 DNA sequence: TGTGCCAGCAGTGGACAGGGGAGGGACACTGAAGCTTTCTTT.

This clone was counted between two and nine times. The V and J genes are TRBV7-2 and TRBJ2-3; D possibly corresponds to TRBD2 (5 bases). CDR1 and CDR2 (germline): SGHTA, FQGNSA. V lost 3 bases to trimming and J lost 2 bases, with 12 bases between them. This CDR3 has 15 amino acids. The CDR3 loop is CASSFTRSSTDTQYF. CDR3 DNA sequence: TGTGCCAGCAGCTTCACTAGAAGCTCCACAGATACGCAGTATTTT.

The genes are TRBV4-3 and TRBJ2-1; 13 nucleotides line up with TRBD2. The CDR3 consists of 19 residues. Unmatched junction bases numbered 6, after V lost 0 bases and J lost 1 base. CDR1 is LGHNA, CDR2 YSLEER, per germline. The CDR3 coding sequence is TGCGCCAGCAGCCAAGAAACCCCGGGACTAGCGGGGTCCTACAATGAGCAGTTCTTC. Protein product: CASSQETPGLAGSYNEQFF.

In this sample, this clone turned up once. The rearrangement uses TRBV7-7 and TRBJ2-7; a possible D gene is TRBD2 (6 bases). Germline CDR1 reads SSHAT; CDR2 reads FNYEAQ (reference sequence). V shed 6 bases and J shed 6 bases, with 15 bases lying between them. The CDR3 covers 13 residues. The CDR3 is CASSLPRGSEQYF. The CDR3, as DNA: TGTGCCAGCAGTCTGCCACGGGGGTCCGAGCAGTACTTC. The full variable domain, its missing parts supplied by reference TRBV7-7 and TRBJ2-7, is GAGVSQSPRYKVTKRGQDVTLRCDPISSHATLYWYQQALGQGPEFLTYFNYEAQPDKSGLPSDRFSAERPEGSISTLTIQRTEQRDSAMYRCASSLPRGSEQYFGPGTRLTVT.

The chain links TRBV11-2 to TRBJ2-1; D is perhaps TRBD1 (6 bases). The length of the CDR3 is 16 residues. The germline V gene encodes CDR1 SGHAT and CDR2 FQNNGV. Trimming removed 5 bases from V and 2 bases from J, with 16 bases in between. In DNA, the CDR3 is TGTGCCAGCAGCCCATTAGGGGGTTTCGCCTACAATGAGCAGTTCTTC. Its protein is CASSPLGGFAYNEQFF. The full variable domain, completed using reference TRBV11-2 and TRBJ2-1, is EAGVAQSPRYKIIEKRQSVAFWCNPISGHATLYWYQQILGQGPKLLIQFQNNGVVDDSQLPKDRFSAERLKGVDSTLKIQPAKLEDSAVYLCASSPLGGFAYNEQFFGPGTRLTVL.

The chain uses TRBV19 and TRBJ1-2; no definite D call. Germline V gives CDR1 LNHDA, CDR2 SQIVND (reference sequence). Trimming removed 5 bases from V and 7 bases from J, with 8 bases in between. The CDR3 totals 11 residues. The CDR3 loop reads CASSSAGGYTF. DNA of the CDR3: TGTGCCAGTAGTTCAGCCGGTGGCTACACCTTC.

This rearrangement joins TRBV20-1 to TRBJ1-1; D not resolved. Germline-derived CDR1 and CDR2 are DFQATT and SNEGSKA (reference sequence). V was cut by 3 bases and J by 1 base, with 12 bases left in between. The CDR3 extends over 14 amino acids. The CDR3 sequence: CSASTRHENTEAFF. CDR3 DNA sequence: TGCAGTGCTAGTACCCGACACGAGAACACTGAAGCTTTCTTT.

This chain links TRBV6-5 with TRBJ2-7, with 12 bases identical to TRBD2. There are 16 residues in the CDR3. J was trimmed by 0 bases and V by 4 bases; bases with no gene match: 4. Germline CDR1 MNHEY, CDR2 SVGAGI. CDR3 sequence: CASSSGGLAGSYEQYF. CDR3 bases: TGTGCCAGCAGTTCCGGGGGACTAGCGGGCTCCTACGAGCAGTACTTC.

The V and J genes are TRBV5-1 and TRBJ2-1; D is undetermined. The germline V gene has CDR1 SGHRS and CDR2 YFSETQ. The CDR3 has 12 amino acids. Trimming pared 0 bases from V and 2 bases from J, leaving 0 bases between. The CDR3 nucleotides are TGCGCCAGCAGCTTGGCCTACAATGAGCAGTTCTTC. It is translated as CASSLAYNEQFF.

The chain has TRBV30 and TRBJ1-1; 7 bases fit TRBD1. After removal of 3 bases from V and 1 base from J, the junction contained 11 bases not matched to a gene. Germline V lookup: CDR1 GTSNPN, CDR2 SVGIG (reference sequence). The CDR3 is made up of 16 amino acids. The CDR3 DNA sequence: TGTGCCTGGAGGCCGGCAGGGGGTCGCGGGAACACTGAAGCTTTCTTT. This translates into CAWRPAGGRGNTEAFF. Full variable domain (outside the CDR3, taken from reference TRBV30 and TRBJ1-1): SQTIHQWPATLVQPVGSPLSLECTVEGTSNPNLYWYRQAAGRGLQLLFYSVGIGQISSEVPQNLSASRPQDRQFILSSKKLLLSDSGFYLCAWRPAGGRGNTEAFFGQGTRLTVV.

The rearrangement links TRBV28 to TRBJ2-7; 8 bases line up with TRBD1. Per germline, CDR1 MDHEN and CDR2 SYDVKM. This CDR3 region has 15 residues. The trim removed 1 base at V and 3 bases at J, leaving 5 bases unmatched. This CDR3 is CASSLFGQGGYEQYF. The CDR3 nucleotides are TGTGCCAGCAGTTTATTCGGACAGGGCGGCTACGAGCAGTACTTC.

This clone has only one observation. The rearrangement joins TRBV19 to TRBJ1-4; 10 bases fit TRBD1. This CDR3 region has 14 residues. After removal of 9 bases from V and 2 bases from J, the junction contained 3 bases not matched to a gene. CDR1 is LNHDA, CDR2 SQIVND, per germline (reference sequence). CDR3 sequence reads: CASGTGATNEKLFF. CDR3 DNA: TGTGCCAGCGGGACAGGGGCCACTAATGAAAAACTGTTTTTT.

The J gene is TRBJ1-6, the V gene TRBV27, with TRBD1 as a possible D gene (6 bases). The CDR3 length is 14 residues. Per germline, CDR1 MNHEY and CDR2 SMNVEV (reference sequence). Trimming stripped 3 bases from V and 6 bases from J, with 9 bases between. In DNA, the CDR3 is TGTGCCAGCAGTTTGTGGACAGCTAATTCACCCCTCCACTTT. It is translated as CASSLWTANSPLHF.

This chain uses TRBV4-1 with TRBJ2-7; 8 positions match TRBD2. V gave up 3 bases and J gave up 0 bases; unmatched junction bases: 7. The CDR3 is made up of 16 amino acids. Germline V lookup: CDR1 MGHRA, CDR2 YSYEKL. The CDR3 DNA is TGCGCCAGCAGCCAGACGAGCGGGAGTAGCTCCTACGAGCAGTACTTC. Protein sequence: CASSQTSGSSSYEQYF.